This T cell receptor (beta chain) was documented in a study of CD4 and CD8 cells across lung adenocarcinoma regions. One entry per CDR3 protein results from TCRdb running MiXCR on the PCR reads. The sample shows tens of thousands of distinct CDR3 sequences, 52% of them seen only once. Samples came from patients with localized non-small cell lung adenocarcinoma. Of note for this clonotype: Sequence at one end of the junction differs from germline and may be a read error.

The TCR sequence derives from a male donor with lung adenocarcinoma. The CD4 and CD8 labels of this study may be unreliable. Specimen: CD4+ T cells from the center of a lung tumor.

CDR3 sequence reads: CASSESRGLEVRNEQFF. The CDR3 DNA is TGTGCCAGCAGTGAGTCCAGGGGGCTTGAGGTACGCAATGAGCAGTTCTTC. J is TRBJ2-1 and V is TRBV10-3; 8 bases map to TRBD1. The CDR3 contains 17 residues. In germline, CDR1 is ENHRY, CDR2 SYGVKD.